These 7 T cell receptor beta chains came from one sample sequenced in a study of blood T cell repertoires in COVID-19. Some clones are missing from TCRdb's copy, which holds only in-frame ones; the method was immunoSEQ multiplex PCR. The repertoire has 200,000 to 250,000 clones, approximately 86% of them found once; the top ten carry around 2.8%. Material: peripheral blood. The receptors were gathered from a woman aged 25-40 years who had recovered from COVID-19.

This chain connects TRBV3-1 (or the pseudogene TRBV3-2) to TRBJ2-7, with 8 bases that match TRBD1. The CDR3 runs to 15 residues. Trimming took 4 bases from V and 2 from J; bases not matched to a gene: 7. Germline-derived CDR1 and CDR2 are LGHDT and YNNKEL (reference sequence). The CDR3 here is CASSPDRGPTYEQYF. The CDR3 DNA reads as TGTGCCAGCAGCCCCGACAGGGGTCCTACCTACGAGCAGTACTTC.

The chain joins TRBV13 to TRBJ2-1; 8 positions match TRBD2. Germline trimming cut 2 bases from V and 5 bases from J; bases unmatched to any gene: 5. The CDR3 consists of 15 residues. From germline, CDR1 is PRHDT and CDR2 FYEKMQ (reference sequence). Here the CDR3 DNA reads TGTGCCAGCAGCTTACGGGGGGGCCATGACAATGAGCAGTTCTTC. This codes for CASSLRGGHDNEQFF.

The V call is TRBV13, the J call TRBJ2-5; D may be TRBD2 (6 bases). The germline gives CDR1 PRHDT, CDR2 FYEKMQ (reference sequence). This CDR3 spans 15 amino acids. Trimming left V 2 bases short and J 4 bases short, with 14 bases between. CDR3 loop: CASSLRGEEGETQYF. The CDR3 coding sequence is TGTGCCAGCAGCTTAAGGGGCGAGGAGGGAGAGACCCAGTACTTC.

The sample holds a few counts of this clone. This chain links TRBV25-1 with TRBJ1-4; D is unresolved. The CDR3 runs to 13 residues. V was trimmed by 8 bases and J by 7 bases, leaving 14 bases between them. Germline V lookup: CDR1 MGHDK, CDR2 SYGVNS. The CDR3 spells CASETISGEKLFF. The CDR3 nucleotides are TGTGCCAGCGAAACCATATCAGGTGAAAAACTGTTTTTT.

V and J are TRBV4-1 and TRBJ2-7, with a weak D call TRBD1 (6 bases). Trimming left V 1 base short and J 6 bases short, with 13 bases between. The CDR3 loop spans 14 amino acids. Looked up from germline, CDR1 is MGHRA and CDR2 is YSYEKL. The CDR3 sequence: CASSQVSRTVEQYF. CDR3 nucleotides: TGCGCCAGCAGCCAAGTTTCCCGGACAGTCGAGCAGTACTTC.

The chain joins TRBV30 to TRBJ2-3; 7 nucleotides line up with TRBD1. V was clipped by 4 bases and J by 4 bases; unmatched bases: 8. CDR1 and CDR2 (germline): GTSNPN, SVGIG (reference sequence). There are 14 residues in the CDR3. CDR3 in amino acids: CAWTHRGSADTQYF. The CDR3, as DNA: TGTGCCTGGACTCACAGGGGAAGCGCAGATACGCAGTATTTT.

In the case of this clone: Mismatch with germline at one junction end may stem from a read error. This rearrangement joins TRBV25-1 to TRBJ2-7, with D perhaps TRBD1 (7 bases). CDR1 MGHDK and CDR2 SYGVNS come from the germline V gene. This CDR3 contains 13 residues. The CDR3 bases are TGTGCCAGCAGTGCAGGAGGGTGGCTCGGACAGGTCTTC. Residues: CASSAGGWLGQVF.